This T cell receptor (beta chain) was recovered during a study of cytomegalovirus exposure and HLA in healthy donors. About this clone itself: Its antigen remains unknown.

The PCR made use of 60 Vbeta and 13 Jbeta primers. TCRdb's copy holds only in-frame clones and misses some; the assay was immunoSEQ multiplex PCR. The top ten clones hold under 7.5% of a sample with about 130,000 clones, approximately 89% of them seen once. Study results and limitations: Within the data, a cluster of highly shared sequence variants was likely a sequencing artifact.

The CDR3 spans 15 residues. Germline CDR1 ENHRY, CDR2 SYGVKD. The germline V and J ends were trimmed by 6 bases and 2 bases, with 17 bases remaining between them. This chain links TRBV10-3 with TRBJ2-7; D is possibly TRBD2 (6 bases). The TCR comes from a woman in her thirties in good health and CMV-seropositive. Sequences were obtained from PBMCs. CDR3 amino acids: CAISPGLTQTYEQYF. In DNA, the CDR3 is TGTGCCATCAGCCCGGGACTGACGCAAACCTACGAGCAGTACTTC.